This T cell receptor beta chain was sequenced for a study of brain T cells in children with intractable seizures. The assay was immunoSEQ multiplex PCR, and TCRdb's table has in-frame clones only and misses some. Of a few hundred thousand clones in the sample, about 93% were seen once. The ends were cut back, 3 bases at V and 3 bases at J, with 11 bases in the middle. The CDR3 runs 14 residues. Germline V gene sequence: CDR1 ENHRY, CDR2 SYGVKD. Indicated time point: blood from clinic visit 5 months post-surgery; TSC patient then seizure free. Sequencing was limited to surgery cases with top T cell transcript signatures in brain tissue.

The chain joins TRBV10-3 to TRBJ1-1; D possibly corresponds to TRBD1 (5 bases). Here the sequenced sample was peripheral blood, taken more than 4 months after surgery. The TCR comes from a boy in the first two years of life with tuberous sclerosis and intractable seizures. The CDR3 DNA sequence: TGTGCCATCAGTGATCCAGGGTGGGACACTGAAGCTTTCTTT. Protein sequence: CAISDPGWDTEAFF.